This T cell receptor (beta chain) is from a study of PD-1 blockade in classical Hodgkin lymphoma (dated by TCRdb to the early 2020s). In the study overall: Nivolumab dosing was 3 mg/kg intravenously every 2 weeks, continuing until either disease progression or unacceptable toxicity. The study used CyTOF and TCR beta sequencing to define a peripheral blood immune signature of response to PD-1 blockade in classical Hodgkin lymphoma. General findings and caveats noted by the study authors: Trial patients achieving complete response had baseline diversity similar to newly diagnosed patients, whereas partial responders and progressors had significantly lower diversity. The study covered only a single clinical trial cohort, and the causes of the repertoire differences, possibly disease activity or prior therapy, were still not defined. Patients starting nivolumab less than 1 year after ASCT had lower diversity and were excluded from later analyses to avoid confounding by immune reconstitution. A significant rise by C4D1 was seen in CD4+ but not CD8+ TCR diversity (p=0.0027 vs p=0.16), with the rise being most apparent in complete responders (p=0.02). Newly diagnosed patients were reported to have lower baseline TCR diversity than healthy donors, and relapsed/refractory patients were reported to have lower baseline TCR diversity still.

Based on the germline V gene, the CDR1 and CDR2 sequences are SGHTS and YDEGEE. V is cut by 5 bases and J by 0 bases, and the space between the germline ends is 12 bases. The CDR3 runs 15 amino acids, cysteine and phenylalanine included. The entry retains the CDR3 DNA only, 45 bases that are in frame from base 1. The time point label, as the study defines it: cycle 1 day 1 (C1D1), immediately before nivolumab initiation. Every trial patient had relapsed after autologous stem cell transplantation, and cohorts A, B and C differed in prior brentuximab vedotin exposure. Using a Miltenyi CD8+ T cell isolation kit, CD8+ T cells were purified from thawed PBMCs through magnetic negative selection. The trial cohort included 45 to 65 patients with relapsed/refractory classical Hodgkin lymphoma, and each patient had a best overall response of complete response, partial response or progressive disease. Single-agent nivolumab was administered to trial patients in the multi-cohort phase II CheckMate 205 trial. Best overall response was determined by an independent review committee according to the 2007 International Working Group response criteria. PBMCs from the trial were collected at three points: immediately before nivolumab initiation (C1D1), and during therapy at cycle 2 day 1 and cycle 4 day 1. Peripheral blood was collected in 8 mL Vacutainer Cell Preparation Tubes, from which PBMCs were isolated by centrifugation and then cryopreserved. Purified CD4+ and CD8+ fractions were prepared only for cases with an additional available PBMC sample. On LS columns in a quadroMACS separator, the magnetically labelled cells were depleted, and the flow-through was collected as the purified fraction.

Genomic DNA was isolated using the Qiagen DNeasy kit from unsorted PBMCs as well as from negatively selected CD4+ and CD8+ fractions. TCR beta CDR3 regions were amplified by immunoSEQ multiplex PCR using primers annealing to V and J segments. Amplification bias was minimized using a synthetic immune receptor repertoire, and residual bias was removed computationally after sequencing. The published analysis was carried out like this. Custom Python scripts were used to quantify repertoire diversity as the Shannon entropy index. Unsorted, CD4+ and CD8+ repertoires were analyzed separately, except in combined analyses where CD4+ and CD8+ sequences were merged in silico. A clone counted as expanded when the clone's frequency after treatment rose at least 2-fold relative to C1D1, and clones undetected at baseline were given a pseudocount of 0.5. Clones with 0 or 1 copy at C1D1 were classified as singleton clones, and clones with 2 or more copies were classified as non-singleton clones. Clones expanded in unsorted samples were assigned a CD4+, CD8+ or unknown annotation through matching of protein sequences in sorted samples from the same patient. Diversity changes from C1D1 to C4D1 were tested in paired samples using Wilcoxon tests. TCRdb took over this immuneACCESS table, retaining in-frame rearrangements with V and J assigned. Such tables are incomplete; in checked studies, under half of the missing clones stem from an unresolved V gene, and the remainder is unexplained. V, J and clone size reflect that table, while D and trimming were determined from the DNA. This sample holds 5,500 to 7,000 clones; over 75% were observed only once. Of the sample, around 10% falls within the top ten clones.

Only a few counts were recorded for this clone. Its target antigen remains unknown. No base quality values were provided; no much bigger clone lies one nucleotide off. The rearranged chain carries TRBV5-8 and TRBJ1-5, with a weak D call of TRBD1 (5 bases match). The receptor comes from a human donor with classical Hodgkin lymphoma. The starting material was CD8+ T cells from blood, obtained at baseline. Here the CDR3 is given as CASSQGSNSNQPQHF. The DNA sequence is TGTGCCAGCAGTCAGGGAAGCAATAGCAATCAGCCCCAGCATTTT. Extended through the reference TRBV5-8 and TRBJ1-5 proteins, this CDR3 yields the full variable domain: EAGVTQSPTHLIKTRGQQATLRCSPISGHTSVYWYQQALGLGLQFLLWYDEGEERNRGNFPPRFSGRQFPNYSSELNVNALELEDSALYLCASSQGSNSNQPQHFGDGTRLSIL.